The 3 T cell receptor beta chains below were found in one sample sequenced in a study of T cells in Graves' hyperthyroidism and ophthalmopathy. Using RNA transcripts as the source, TCR beta CDR3 regions were amplified. Researchers ran a first-round RT-PCR on the TCR CDR3 using the HTBI primer set. TCRdb independently ran MiXCR on the multiplex PCR reads; one entry per CDR3 protein. This table has around 280,000 distinct CDR3 sequences, approximately 15% appearing once. Material for sequencing was blood. The receptors originated from a woman between 40 and 55 years old with Graves' hyperthyroidism.

At least ten counts were recorded for this clonotype. J is TRBJ2-7 and V is TRBV11-3; 9 bases line up with TRBD2. The CDR3 length is 17 residues. Germline V gene lookup returns CDR1 SGHNT and CDR2 YENEEA. Trimming at V came to 0 bases and at J to 0 bases, leaving 6 bases not matched to a gene. CDR3 DNA: TGTGCCAGCAGCTTAGATTGGGCTAGCGGGGACTCCTACGAGCAGTACTTC. Protein sequence: CASSLDWASGDSYEQYF.

The chain uses TRBV2 and TRBJ2-5, with D unresolved. The CDR3 sequence is 12 residues long. CDR1 SNHLY and CDR2 FYNNEI come from the germline V gene. Trimming cost V 9 bases and J 2 bases, with 10 bases left between them. This CDR3 reads CASSMFQETQYF. CDR3 sequence (DNA): TGTGCCAGTTCTATGTTTCAAGAGACCCAGTACTTC.

This clonotype was seen ten or more times. The genes are TRBV12-3 or TRBV12-4 and TRBJ2-5; TRBD1 aligns across 12 bases. This CDR3 has 16 residues. V shed 3 bases, J shed 7 bases, and the junction held 9 bases outside the gene matches. The CDR3 reads CASSFLGQGAGRTQYF. In DNA form, the CDR3 reads TGTGCCAGCAGTTTCTTGGGACAGGGGGCTGGTCGGACCCAGTACTTC.